A selection of T cell receptor beta chains follows, all from one sample in a study of cytomegalovirus exposure and HLA in healthy donors. Data came from immunoSEQ multiplex PCR; TCRdb stores just in-frame clones and leaves some out. The sample includes 210,000 or so clones, 87% of them seen just once. The sequenced sample was PBMCs. These receptors all stem from a man under 40 in good health and CMV-seronegative. Each CDR3 is given with its conserved first and last residue. Fields, in order: CDR3 length, J gene, D gene, clone size, V gene, CDR3 protein, CDR3 DNA. D genes are given only for firm matches. Clone size is given for some rows only: seen once, a few or many times, or a class if the clone is expanded.

>15|TRBJ2-7|TRBD2|NA|TRBV28
CASRRRAGANYEQYF
TGTGCCAGCAGACGCAGAGCGGGAGCGAACTACGAGCAGTACTTC
>16|TRBJ2-7|TRBD1|NA|TRBV5-4
CASSSRRDSFSHEQYF
TGTGCCAGCAGTTCCCGCCGGGACAGCTTTTCCCACGAGCAGTACTTC
>15|TRBJ2-1|TRBD2|NA|TRBV5-1
CASSFGGSDGYEQFF
TGCGCCAGCAGCTTCGGGGGGAGTGACGGTTATGAGCAGTTCTTC
>13|TRBJ2-7|TRBD1|NA|TRBV25-1
CASSGTGATEQYF
TGTGCCAGCAGTGGGACAGGGGCTACCGAGCAGTACTTC
>15|TRBJ1-3|TRBD1|NA|TRBV10-2
CASSETGQAGNTIYF
TGCGCCAGCAGCGAAACGGGACAGGCCGGAAACACCATATATTTT
>13|TRBJ2-1|TRBD2|NA|TRBV5-1
CASSKSGGDEQFF
TGCGCCAGCAGCAAAAGCGGGGGGGATGAGCAGTTCTTC
>15|TRBJ2-4|NA|NA|TRBV4-1
CASSRLGGLFNIQYF
TGCGCCAGCAGCCGCTTGGGGGGGCTTTTCAACATTCAGTACTTC
>14|TRBJ1-2|TRBD1|NA|TRBV5-1
CASSLAWTGYGYTF
TGCGCCAGCAGCTTGGCCTGGACAGGGTATGGCTACACCTTC
>15|TRBJ1-1|NA|NA|TRBV4-1
CASSQPRGGKPEAFF
TGCGCCAGCAGCCAACCCCGGGGAGGGAAGCCTGAAGCTTTCTTT
>12|TRBJ1-1|NA|few|TRBV10-3
CAISGGGTEAFF
TGTGCCATCAGTGGAGGGGGCACTGAAGCTTTCTTT
>16|TRBJ2-7|TRBD2|few|TRBV7-9
CSSSRLSERGRYEQYF
TGTTCCAGCAGCCGGCTTTCGGAGCGGGGTCGCTACGAGCAGTACTTC
>14|TRBJ1-2|NA|NA|TRBV30
CAWREDSRSWGYTF
TGTGCCTGGAGGGAAGACAGCCGCAGCTGGGGCTACACCTTC
>16|TRBJ1-1|TRBD1|NA|TRBV14
CASSHLSYRGPGEAFF
TGTGCCAGCAGCCACCTTTCCTACAGGGGACCGGGTGAAGCTTTCTTT
>14|TRBJ2-5|NA|NA|TRBV7-9
CASSFVGDSETQYF
TGTGCCAGCAGCTTTGTCGGGGACTCAGAGACCCAGTACTTC
>15|TRBJ2-2|NA|NA|TRBV5-1
CASSLEPRGTGELFF
TGCGCCAGCAGCTTGGAACCCCGGGGCACCGGGGAGCTGTTTTTT
>15|TRBJ2-1|TRBD2|NA|TRBV19
CASSIAGGPYNEQFF
TGTGCCAGTAGTATAGCGGGGGGGCCCTACAATGAGCAGTTCTTC
>12|TRBJ2-1|NA|NA|TRBV5-6
CASSSQVNEQFF
TGTGCCAGCAGCTCGCAGGTAAATGAGCAGTTCTTC
>14|TRBJ2-5|TRBD1|NA|TRBV7-9
CASSFEGAGETQYF
TGTGCCAGCAGCTTTGAGGGGGCGGGAGAGACCCAGTACTTC
>16|TRBJ1-3|NA|NA|TRBV11-2
CASSLRSADSGNTIYF
TGTGCCAGCAGCTTGAGGTCGGCGGACTCTGGAAACACCATATATTTT
>16|TRBJ2-3|NA|few|TRBV5-4
CASSLNWGVSTDTQYF
TGTGCCAGCAGCTTGAACTGGGGGGTAAGCACAGATACGCAGTATTTT
>16|TRBJ2-1|TRBD2|NA|TRBV7-8
CASSFLTSGGAGEQFF
TGTGCCAGCAGCTTCTTGACTAGCGGGGGGGCAGGGGAGCAGTTCTTC
>13|TRBJ1-1|NA|NA|TRBV6-5
CASSYDKDSGAFF
TGTGCCAGCAGTTACGATAAGGACAGCGGAGCTTTCTTT
>14|TRBJ1-5|TRBD1|NA|TRBV10-2
CASRYGQGNQPQHF
TGCGCCAGCAGATATGGACAGGGCAATCAGCCCCAGCATTTT
>15|TRBJ1-5|TRBD1|NA|TRBV10-3
CAISDAQGSNQPQHF
TGTGCCATCAGTGATGCACAGGGGAGCAATCAGCCCCAGCATTTT
>15|TRBJ1-2|NA|once|TRBV21-1
CASTAVGQGAYGYTF
NA
>22|TRBJ2-2|TRBD2|NA|TRBV4-1
CASRDLVRRTSGSRANTGELFF
TGCGCCAGCAGGGATCTTGTTCGAAGGACTAGCGGGAGTCGAGCGAACACCGGGGAGCTGTTTTTT
>16|TRBJ1-3|NA|NA|TRBV5-6
CASNLQGSPSGNTIYF
TGTGCCAGCAACCTACAGGGTTCTCCCTCTGGAAACACCATATATTTT
>14|TRBJ1-4|NA|NA|TRBV6-1
CASGSEGSGEKLFF
TGTGCCAGCGGCTCGGAGGGGAGTGGGGAAAAACTGTTTTTT
>16|TRBJ2-2|TRBD1|NA|TRBV11-1
CASSSSGTANTGELFF
TGTGCCAGCAGCTCATCCGGGACAGCGAACACCGGGGAGCTGTTTTTT
>14|TRBJ2-7|TRBD2|NA|TRBV11-2
CASSPLAGSYEQYF
TGTGCCAGCAGCCCTCTAGCGGGATCCTACGAGCAGTACTTC
>16|TRBJ2-1|TRBD1|NA|TRBV28
CASKRRGQGTYNEQFF
TGTGCCAGCAAGCGTCGGGGACAGGGAACCTACAATGAGCAGTTCTTC
>18|TRBJ1-1|NA|NA|TRBV25-1
CASSEGPGHSARNTEAFF
TGTGCCAGCAGTGAAGGGCCGGGACATTCCGCCCGGAACACTGAAGCTTTCTTT